This T cell receptor (beta chain) comes out of a study of neurological immune-mediated disorders. The CDR3 runs 16 residues. As concerns this clonotype: Antigen: not known. This clone may be a read error of a much larger clone one base away.

One entry per CDR3 protein results from TCRdb running MiXCR on the 5' RACE reads. In the table there are 40,000 to 55,000 distinct CDR3 sequences, 10% of which are singletons. Study-wide points: The study found no CDR3 amino acid sequences shared by expanded clones across subjects, suggesting private repertoires in all groups.

The receptor's source is a woman aged 35 to 49 with HTLV-1-associated myelopathy (HAM/TSP). Material: PBMCs. The gene calls are TRBV12-3 or TRBV12-4 and TRBJ2-1, with 8 bases matching TRBD2. The CDR3, as DNA: TGTTCCAGCAGTTTAGACGGAGCGGGGGCCTACAATGAGCAGTTCTTC. Its protein is CSSSLDGAGAYNEQFF.